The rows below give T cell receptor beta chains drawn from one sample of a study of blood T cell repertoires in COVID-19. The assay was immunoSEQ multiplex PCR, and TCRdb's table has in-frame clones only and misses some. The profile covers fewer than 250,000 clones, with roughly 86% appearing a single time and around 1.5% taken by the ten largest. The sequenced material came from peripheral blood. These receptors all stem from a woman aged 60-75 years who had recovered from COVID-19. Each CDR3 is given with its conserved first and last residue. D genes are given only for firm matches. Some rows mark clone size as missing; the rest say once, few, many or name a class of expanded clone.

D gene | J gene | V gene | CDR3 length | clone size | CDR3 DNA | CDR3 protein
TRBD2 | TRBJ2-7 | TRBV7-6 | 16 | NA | TGTGCCAGCAGCCTAAGACAGTCCCGCGGGGGCTACGAGCAGTACTTC | CASSLRQSRGGYEQYF
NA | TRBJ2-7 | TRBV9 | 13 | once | TGTGCCAGCAGCGTAGGGGGCTATTACGAGCAGTACTTC | CASSVGGYYEQYF
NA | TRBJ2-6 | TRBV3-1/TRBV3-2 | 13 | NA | TGTGCCAGCACCTCCTCTGGGGCCAACGTCCTGACTTTC | CASTSSGANVLTF
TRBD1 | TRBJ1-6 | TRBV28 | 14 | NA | TGTGCCAGCCGAGCCGACAGGGCTAATTCACCCCTCCACTTT | CASRADRANSPLHF
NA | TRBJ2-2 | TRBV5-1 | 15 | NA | TGCGCCAGCAGCTTGGTTGCGGGGAACACCGGGGAGCTGTTTTTT | CASSLVAGNTGELFF
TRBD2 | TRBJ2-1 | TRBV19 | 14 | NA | TGTGCCACTCACAGCGGGGGGGCGCTCAATGAGCAGTTCTTC | CATHSGGALNEQFF
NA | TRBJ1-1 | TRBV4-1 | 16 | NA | TGCGCCAGCAGCTTACGCCGGGAGCCCAGATCCACTGAAGCTTTCTTT | CASSLRREPRSTEAFF
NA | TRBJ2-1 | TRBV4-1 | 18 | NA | TGCGCCAGCAGCCAAGAAAGGCAGGTCCAGGGCTCCTACAATGAGCAGTTCTTC | CASSQERQVQGSYNEQFF
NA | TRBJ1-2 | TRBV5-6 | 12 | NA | TGTGCCAGCACACGCGGAGGTTATGGCTACACCTTC | CASTRGGYGYTF
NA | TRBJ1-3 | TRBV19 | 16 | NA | TGTGCCAGTAGTATTTTTTACGGTTACTCTGGAAACACCATATATTTT | CASSIFYGYSGNTIYF
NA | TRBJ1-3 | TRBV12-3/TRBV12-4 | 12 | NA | TGTGCCAGCAGTTTAGCAGGAGCCACCATATATTTT | CASSLAGATIYF
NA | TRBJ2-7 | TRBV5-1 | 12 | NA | TGCGCCAGCAGCCGGGACAACTACGAGCAGTACTTC | CASSRDNYEQYF
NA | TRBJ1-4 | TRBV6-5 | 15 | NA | TGTGCCAGCAGAGTAACCGCAGGGCTAAATGAAAAACTGTTTTTT | CASRVTAGLNEKLFF
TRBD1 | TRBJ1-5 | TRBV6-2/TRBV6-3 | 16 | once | TGTGCCAGCAGTTACCCGGGACAGGGGAAGTTCCAGCCCCAGCATTTT | CASSYPGQGKFQPQHF
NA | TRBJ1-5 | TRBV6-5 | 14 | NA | TGTGCCAGCAAATTGGAGAGGAATAATCAGCCCCAGCATTTT | CASKLERNNQPQHF
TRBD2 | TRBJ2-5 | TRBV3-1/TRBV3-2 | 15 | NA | TGTGCCAGCAGCCAACGGACTAGCGGGGAGGAGACCCAGTACTTC | CASSQRTSGEETQYF
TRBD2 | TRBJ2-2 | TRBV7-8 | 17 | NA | TGTGCCAGCAGCTTAGGTGGCGGCGGGGGGGCCCACGGGGAGCTGTTTTTT | CASSLGGGGGAHGELFF
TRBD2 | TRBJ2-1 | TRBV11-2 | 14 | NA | TGTGCCAGCAGTCCTAGCGGGGGGGCGAATGAGCAGTTCTTC | CASSPSGGANEQFF
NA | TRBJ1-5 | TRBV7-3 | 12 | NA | TGTGCCAGCAGCCGCGAGGGTCAGCCCCAGCATTTT | CASSREGQPQHF
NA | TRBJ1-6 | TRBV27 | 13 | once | TGTGCCAGCACAGGCAGGGCTCCTTCACCCCTCCACTTT | CASTGRAPSPLHF